The present T cell receptor beta chain was sequenced within a study of blood T cell repertoires in COVID-19. On the study more broadly: From the United States, Italy and Spain came samples of acute and convalescent COVID-19. The analysed material was cDNA or gDNA that came from T cells, B-cell-depleted T cells, or PBMCs.

Original processing notes: By means of reference gene primer amplification, nucleated cell counts were estimated. Clones were read by immunoSEQ multiplex PCR, and TCRdb kept only the in-frame ones, dropping some. That table is the source of V, J and clone size, and D and trimming were worked out from the DNA. Among about 130,000 clones listed, roughly 83% were seen once. Sequencing was carried out using peripheral blood. The TCR originated in a man in his forties with active or convalescent COVID-19.

The CDR3: CASSERANGPRGEQYF. CDR3 sequence (DNA): TGTGCCAGCAGTGAGCGTGCAAACGGGCCACGGGGCGAGCAGTACTTC. This chain uses TRBV2 with TRBJ2-7; weak D call: TRBD2 (5 bases). Trimming cost V 3 bases and J 6 bases, with 21 bases left between them. The CDR3 runs to 16 residues. The germline V gene has CDR1 SNHLY and CDR2 FYNNEI.